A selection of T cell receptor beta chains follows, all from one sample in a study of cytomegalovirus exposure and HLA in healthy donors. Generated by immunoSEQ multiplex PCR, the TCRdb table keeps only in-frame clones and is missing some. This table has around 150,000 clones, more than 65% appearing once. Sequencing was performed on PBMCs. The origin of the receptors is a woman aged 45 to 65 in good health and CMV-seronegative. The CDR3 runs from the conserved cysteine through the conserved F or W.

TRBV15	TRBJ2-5	CATSRDRAGGPGQYF
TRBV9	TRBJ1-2	CASSPTIQESLYGYTF
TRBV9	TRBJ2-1	CASSFGGVSYNEQFF
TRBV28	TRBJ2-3	CASSLRTSGSGSDTQYF
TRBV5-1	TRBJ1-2	CASSLGRQPNYGYTF
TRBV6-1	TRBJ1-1	CASSGDRVNTEAFF
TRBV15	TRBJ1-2	CATSRDPSGVGGYTF
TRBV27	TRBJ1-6	CASSLLGPLSPLHF
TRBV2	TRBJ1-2	CASSDRGREGGYTF
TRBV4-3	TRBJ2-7	CASSQPPREQYF
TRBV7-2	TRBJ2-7	CASSLALRLADGYEQYF
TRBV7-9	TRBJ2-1	CASSPGGRAGVGNEQFF
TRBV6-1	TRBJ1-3	CGTRGPGLGGNTIYF
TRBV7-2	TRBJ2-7	CASSLVSSGSYEQYF
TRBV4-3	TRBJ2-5	CASSQDTGTSGTETQYF
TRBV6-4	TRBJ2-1	CASSVQFHNEQFF
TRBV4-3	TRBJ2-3	CASSQEGGSGTQYF
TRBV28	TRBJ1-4	CASSSSRTRVDEKLFF
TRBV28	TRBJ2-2	CASFQMNTGELFF
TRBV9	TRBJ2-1	CASSADRGSYNEQFF
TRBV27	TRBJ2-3	CASSYDLGGATDTQYF
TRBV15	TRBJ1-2	CATQQDYGYTF
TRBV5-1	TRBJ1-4	CASSLDPPPDGHRGEKLFF
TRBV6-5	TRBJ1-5	CASSYQSNQPQHF
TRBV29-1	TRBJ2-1	CSAPRVASYNEQFF
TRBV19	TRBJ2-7	CASSDRETYEQYF
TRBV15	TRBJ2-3	CATSREGQGATDTQYF
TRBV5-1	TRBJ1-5	CASSLDGLSSHQPQHF
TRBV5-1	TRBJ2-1	CASSPAGGYHEQFF
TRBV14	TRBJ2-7	CASSRVNYEQYF
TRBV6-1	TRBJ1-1	CASSEGQGRTEAFF